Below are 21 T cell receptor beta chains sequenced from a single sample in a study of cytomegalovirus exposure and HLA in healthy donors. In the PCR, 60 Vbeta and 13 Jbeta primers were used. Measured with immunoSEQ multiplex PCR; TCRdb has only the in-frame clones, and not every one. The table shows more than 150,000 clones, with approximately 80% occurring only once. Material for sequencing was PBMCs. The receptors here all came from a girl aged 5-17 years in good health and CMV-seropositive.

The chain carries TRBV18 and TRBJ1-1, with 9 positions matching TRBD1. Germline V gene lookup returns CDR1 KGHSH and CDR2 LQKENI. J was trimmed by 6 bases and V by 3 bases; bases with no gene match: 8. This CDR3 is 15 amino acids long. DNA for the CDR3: TGTGCCAGCTCACCCCGACAGGGGGGCAATTCTGAAGCTTTCTTT. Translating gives CASSPRQGGNSEAFF.

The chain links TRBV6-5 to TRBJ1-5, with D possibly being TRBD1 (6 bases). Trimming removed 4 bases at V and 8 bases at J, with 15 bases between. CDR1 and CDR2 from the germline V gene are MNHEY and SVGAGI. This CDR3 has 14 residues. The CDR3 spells CASSSHRADEPQHF. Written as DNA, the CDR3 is TGTGCCAGCAGTTCCCACAGGGCGGACGAGCCCCAGCATTTT.

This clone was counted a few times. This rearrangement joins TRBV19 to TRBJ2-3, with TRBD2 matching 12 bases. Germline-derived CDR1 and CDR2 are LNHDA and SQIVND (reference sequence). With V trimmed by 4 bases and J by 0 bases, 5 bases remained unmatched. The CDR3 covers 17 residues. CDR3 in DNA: TGTGCCAGTAGTACAGGACTAGCGGGGCATAGCACAGATACGCAGTATTTT. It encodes CASSTGLAGHSTDTQYF.

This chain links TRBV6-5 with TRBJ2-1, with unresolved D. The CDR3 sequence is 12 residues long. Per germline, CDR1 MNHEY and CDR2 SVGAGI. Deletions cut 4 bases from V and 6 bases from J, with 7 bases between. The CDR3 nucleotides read TGTGCCAGCAGTTCCCGGGTCAATGAGCAGTTCTTC. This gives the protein CASSSRVNEQFF.

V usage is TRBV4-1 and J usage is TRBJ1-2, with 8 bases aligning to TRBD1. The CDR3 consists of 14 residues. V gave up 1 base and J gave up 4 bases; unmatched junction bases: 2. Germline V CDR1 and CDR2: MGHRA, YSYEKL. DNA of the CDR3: TGCGCCAGCAGCCAAGGAGACAGGGGCTATGGCTACACCTTC. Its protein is CASSQGDRGYGYTF.

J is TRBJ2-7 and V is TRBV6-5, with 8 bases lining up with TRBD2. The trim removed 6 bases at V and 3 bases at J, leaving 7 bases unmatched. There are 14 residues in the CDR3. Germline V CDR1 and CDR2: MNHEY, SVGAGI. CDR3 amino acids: CASSPGLGDYEQYF. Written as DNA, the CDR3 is TGTGCCAGCAGCCCGGGACTAGGTGACTACGAGCAGTACTTC.

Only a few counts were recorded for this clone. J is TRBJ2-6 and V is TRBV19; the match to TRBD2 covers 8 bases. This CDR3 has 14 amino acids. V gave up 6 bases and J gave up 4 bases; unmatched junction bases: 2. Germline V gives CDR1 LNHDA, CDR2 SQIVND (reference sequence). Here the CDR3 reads CASRAGAGANVLTF. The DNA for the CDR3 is TGTGCCAGTAGAGCGGGAGCCGGGGCCAACGTCCTGACTTTC.

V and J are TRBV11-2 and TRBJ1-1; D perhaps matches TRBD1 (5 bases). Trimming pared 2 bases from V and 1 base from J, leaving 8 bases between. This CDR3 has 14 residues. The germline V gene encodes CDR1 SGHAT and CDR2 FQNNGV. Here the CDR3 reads CASSLSGTNTEAFF. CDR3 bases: TGTGCCAGCAGCTTAAGCGGGACGAACACTGAAGCTTTCTTT.

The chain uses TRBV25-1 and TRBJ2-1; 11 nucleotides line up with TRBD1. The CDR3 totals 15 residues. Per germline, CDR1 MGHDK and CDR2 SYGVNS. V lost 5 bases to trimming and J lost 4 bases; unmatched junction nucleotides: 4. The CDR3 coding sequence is TGTGCCAGCAGTTACGGACAGGGGGCATACAATGAGCAGTTCTTC. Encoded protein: CASSYGQGAYNEQFF.

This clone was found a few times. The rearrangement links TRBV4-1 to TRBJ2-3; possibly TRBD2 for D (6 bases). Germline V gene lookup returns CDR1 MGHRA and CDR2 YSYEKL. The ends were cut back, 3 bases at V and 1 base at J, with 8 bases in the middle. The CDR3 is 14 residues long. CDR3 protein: CASSQSSGTDTQYF. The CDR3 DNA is TGCGCCAGCAGCCAGTCTAGCGGCACAGATACGCAGTATTTT.

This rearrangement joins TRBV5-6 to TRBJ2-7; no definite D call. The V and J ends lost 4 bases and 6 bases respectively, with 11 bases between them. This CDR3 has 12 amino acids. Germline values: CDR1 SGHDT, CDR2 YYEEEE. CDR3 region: CASSDTSCEQYF. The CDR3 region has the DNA TGTGCCAGCAGCGACACCAGCTGCGAGCAGTACTTC.

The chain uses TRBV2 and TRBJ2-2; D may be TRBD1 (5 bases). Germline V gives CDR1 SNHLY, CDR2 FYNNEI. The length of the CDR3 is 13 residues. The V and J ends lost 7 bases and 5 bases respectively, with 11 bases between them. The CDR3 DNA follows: TGTGCCAGCACACAGGTCTATACCGGGGAGCTGTTTTTT. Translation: CASTQVYTGELFF.

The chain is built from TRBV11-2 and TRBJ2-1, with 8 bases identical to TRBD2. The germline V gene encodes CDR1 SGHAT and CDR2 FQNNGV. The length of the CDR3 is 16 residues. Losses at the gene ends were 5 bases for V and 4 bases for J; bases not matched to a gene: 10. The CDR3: CASSIRPGLGYNEQFF. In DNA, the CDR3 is TGTGCCAGCAGCATTAGACCGGGACTAGGATACAATGAGCAGTTCTTC.

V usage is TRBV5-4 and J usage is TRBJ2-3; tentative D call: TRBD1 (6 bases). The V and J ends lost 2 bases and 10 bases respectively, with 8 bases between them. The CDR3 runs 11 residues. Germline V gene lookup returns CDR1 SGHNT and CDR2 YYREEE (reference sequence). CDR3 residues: CASSLNRAQYF. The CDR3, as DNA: TGTGCCAGCAGCTTAAACAGGGCGCAGTATTTT.

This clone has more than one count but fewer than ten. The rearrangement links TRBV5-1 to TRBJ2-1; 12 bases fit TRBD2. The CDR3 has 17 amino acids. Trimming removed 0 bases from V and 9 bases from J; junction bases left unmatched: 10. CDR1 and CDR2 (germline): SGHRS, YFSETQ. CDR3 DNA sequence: TGCGCCAGCAGCTTGGGGACTAGCGGGGTCGGGAGGGGTGAGCAGTTCTTC. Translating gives CASSLGTSGVGRGEQFF.

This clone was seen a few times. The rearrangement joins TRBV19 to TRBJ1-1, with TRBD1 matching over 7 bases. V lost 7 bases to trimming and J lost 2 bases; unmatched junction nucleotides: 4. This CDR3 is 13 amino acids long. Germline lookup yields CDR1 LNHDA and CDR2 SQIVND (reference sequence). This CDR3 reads CASTRQGNTEAFF. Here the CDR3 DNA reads TGTGCCAGTACGAGACAGGGAAACACTGAAGCTTTCTTT.

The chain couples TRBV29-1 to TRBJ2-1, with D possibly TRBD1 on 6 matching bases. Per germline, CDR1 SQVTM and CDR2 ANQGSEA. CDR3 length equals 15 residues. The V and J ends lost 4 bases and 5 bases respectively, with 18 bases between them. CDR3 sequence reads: CSVAGLRDTNNEQFF. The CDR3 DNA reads TGCAGCGTTGCGGGCCTCCGGGACACCAACAATGAGCAGTTCTTC.

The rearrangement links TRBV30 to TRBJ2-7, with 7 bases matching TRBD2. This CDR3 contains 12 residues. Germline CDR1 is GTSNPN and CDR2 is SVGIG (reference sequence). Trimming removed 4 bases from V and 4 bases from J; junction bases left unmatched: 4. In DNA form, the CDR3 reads TGTGCCTGGAACGCCGGGGGGTACGAGCAGTACTTC. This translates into CAWNAGGYEQYF.

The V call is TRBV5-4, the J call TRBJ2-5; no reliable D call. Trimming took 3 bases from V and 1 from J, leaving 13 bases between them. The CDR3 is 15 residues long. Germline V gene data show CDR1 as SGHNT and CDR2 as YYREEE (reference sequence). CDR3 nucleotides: TGTGCCAGCAGCTCGGCTGGGCCCCTCCAAGAGACCCAGTACTTC. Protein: CASSSAGPLQETQYF.

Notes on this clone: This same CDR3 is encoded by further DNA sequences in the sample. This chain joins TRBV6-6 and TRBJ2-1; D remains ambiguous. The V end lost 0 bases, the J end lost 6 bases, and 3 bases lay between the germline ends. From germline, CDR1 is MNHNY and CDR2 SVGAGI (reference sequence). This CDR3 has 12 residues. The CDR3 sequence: CASSYSSNEQFF. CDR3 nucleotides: TGTGCCAGCAGTTACTCGAGCAATGAGCAGTTCTTC.

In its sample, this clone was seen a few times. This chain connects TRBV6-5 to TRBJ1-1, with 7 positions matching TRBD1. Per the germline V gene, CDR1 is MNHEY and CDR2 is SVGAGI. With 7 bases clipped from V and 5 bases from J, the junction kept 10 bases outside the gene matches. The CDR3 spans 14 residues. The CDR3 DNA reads TGTGCCAGCACCCCGACAGGGACAAGGACTGAAGCTTTCTTT. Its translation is CASTPTGTRTEAFF.